This T cell receptor beta chain was captured by sequencing in a study of blood T cell repertoires in COVID-19. Clones were sequenced by immunoSEQ multiplex PCR, and TCRdb holds only the in-frame ones, with some missing. The sample holds about 470,000 clones, about 90% seen once. CDR1 and CDR2 from the germline V gene are SGHRS and YFSETQ. The CDR3 spans 12 residues. Germline trimming cut 4 bases from V and 5 bases from J; bases unmatched to any gene: 2. Participants, about 18 to 95 years old, spanned 25 or so US areas. The material sequenced was PBMCs or T cells enriched from blood (not recorded which). The J gene is TRBJ2-7, the V gene TRBV5-1; the match to TRBD1 covers 8 bases. The sequence derives from a woman under 30 who had recovered from COVID-19. CDR3 amino acids: CASSKTGDEQYF. CDR3 nucleotide sequence: TGCGCCAGCAGCAAGACAGGGGACGAGCAGTACTTC.